Each of the 28 T cell receptor beta chains below was sequenced from the same sample in a study of blood T cell repertoires in COVID-19. TCRdb keeps only in-frame clones here, not all; method: immunoSEQ multiplex PCR. The data show under 300,000 clones, about 90% seen once. Sequences were obtained from PBMCs or T cells enriched from blood (not recorded which). The receptor source for this set is a human donor in a cohort exposed to, infected with or recovered from COVID-19 (not recorded which). The donor label of this sample is uncertain.

The chain is built from TRBV5-5 and TRBJ1-1; no clear D gene. Germline V gives CDR1 SGHKS, CDR2 YYEKEE (reference sequence). V shed 2 bases and J shed 8 bases, with 16 bases lying between them. This CDR3 comprises 14 residues. The CDR3 here is CASSFFIEGREAFF. In nucleotides, the CDR3 is TGTGCCAGCAGCTTTTTCATCGAGGGCCGCGAAGCTTTCTTT.

The chain combines TRBV4-2 with TRBJ2-7; TRBD2 matches at 9 bases. Germline V gene data show CDR1 as LGHNA and CDR2 as YNFKEQ. Trimming at V came to 4 bases and at J to 6 bases, leaving 10 bases not matched to a gene. The CDR3 is made up of 15 amino acids. The CDR3 protein is CASSLQTGLAFEQYF. The CDR3 DNA follows: TGTGCCAGCAGCCTTCAAACCGGACTAGCGTTCGAGCAGTACTTC.

V is TRBV29-1 and J is TRBJ1-2, with 8 bases identical to TRBD1. In germline, CDR1 is SQVTM, CDR2 ANQGSEA. With 6 bases clipped from V and 6 bases from J, the junction kept 9 bases outside the gene matches. The CDR3 spans 13 residues. The CDR3 DNA sequence: TGCAGCGTCCTAGACAGGGGAGGGAATGGCTACACCTTC. It encodes CSVLDRGGNGYTF.

This chain uses TRBV18 with TRBJ2-7; 9 nucleotides agree with TRBD1. The germline CDR1 and CDR2 sequences are KGHSH and LQKENI. V lost 6 bases, J lost 6 bases, and 6 bases stayed unmatched. This CDR3 comprises 13 residues. CDR3 amino acids: CASSVKQGAEQYF. The CDR3 nucleotides read TGTGCCAGCTCTGTCAAACAGGGGGCCGAGCAGTACTTC. The full variable domain, its missing parts supplied by reference TRBV18 and TRBJ2-7, is NAGVMQNPRHLVRRRGQEARLRCSPMKGHSHVYWYRQLPEEGLKFMVYLQKENIIDESGMPKERFSAEFPKEGPSILRIQQVVRGDSAAYFCASSVKQGAEQYFGPGTRLTVT.

The chain uses TRBV29-1 and TRBJ2-1; D gene unclear. Per the germline V gene, CDR1 is SQVTM and CDR2 is ANQGSEA. This CDR3 comprises 14 residues. Trimming removed 3 bases from V and 2 bases from J, with 11 bases in between. The CDR3 nucleotides are TGCAGCGTTGACCCCAGCGCCACCTACAATGAGCAGTTCTTC. Protein sequence: CSVDPSATYNEQFF.

V is TRBV30 and J is TRBJ1-2; weak D call: TRBD1 (6 bases). CDR3 size: 13 residues. Germline assignment: CDR1 GTSNPN and CDR2 SVGIG (reference sequence). V lost 6 bases and J 7 bases, leaving 18 bases between the germline ends. The CDR3 is CACPHWGPFGYTF. The CDR3 bases are TGTGCCTGCCCCCATTGGGGGCCTTTTGGCTACACCTTC.

The chain joins TRBV7-3 to TRBJ2-5; TRBD2 matches 9 bases. The CDR3 covers 15 residues. J was trimmed by 2 bases and V by 5 bases; bases with no gene match: 6. Germline loops: CDR1 SGHTA, CDR2 FQGTGA. The DNA of the CDR3 is TGTGCCAGCAGCAAAGCGGGGGGCGTACAAGAGACCCAGTACTTC. Amino acid sequence: CASSKAGGVQETQYF.

This chain connects TRBV11-3 to TRBJ2-7, with 7 positions matching TRBD1. Trimming removed 3 bases from V and 5 bases from J; junction bases left unmatched: 4. The V gene's germline CDR1 is SGHNT and CDR2 YENEEA. CDR3 length: 13 residues. The CDR3 is CASSLTGTHEQYF. DNA for the CDR3: TGTGCCAGCAGCTTGACAGGGACCCACGAGCAGTACTTC.

The chain carries TRBV5-1 and TRBJ2-7; 8 bases align to TRBD1. Looked up from germline, CDR1 is SGHRS and CDR2 is YFSETQ. CDR3 length: 15 residues. V was clipped by 4 bases and J by 0 bases; unmatched bases: 6. The CDR3 DNA sequence: TGCGCCAGCAGCATTTGGACAGGGAGCTCCTACGAGCAGTACTTC. This sequence encodes CASSIWTGSSYEQYF.

CDR3: CAISGLGGAGNEQFF. DNA for the CDR3: TGTGCCATCAGCGGCCTTGGGGGGGCCGGCAATGAGCAGTTCTTC. This rearrangement joins TRBV10-3 to TRBJ2-1; weak D call: TRBD2 (7 bases). This CDR3 spans 15 amino acids. Trimming stripped 6 bases from V and 6 bases from J, with 18 bases between. Germline V gene sequence: CDR1 ENHRY, CDR2 SYGVKD.

The chain is built from TRBV11-2 and TRBJ1-4, with 7 bases identical to TRBD1. CDR3 length equals 16 residues. Trimming took 1 base from V and 6 from J; bases not matched to a gene: 8. The germline gives CDR1 SGHAT, CDR2 FQNNGV. The CDR3 region is CASSLAPTGIDEKLFF. Written as DNA, the CDR3 is TGTGCCAGCAGCTTAGCCCCGACAGGGATCGATGAAAAACTGTTTTTT.

The chain employs TRBV6-2 or TRBV6-3 and TRBJ1-1; TRBD1 might be the D (6 bases). The CDR3 totals 17 residues. CDR1 and CDR2 from the germline V gene are MNHEY and SVGEGT. The ends were cut back, 0 bases at V and 1 base at J, with 15 bases in the middle. The CDR3 sequence: CASSYSTQGIGNTEAFF. The CDR3 DNA reads as TGTGCCAGCAGTTACTCCACACAGGGAATTGGGAACACTGAAGCTTTCTTT.

The genes are TRBV9 and TRBJ1-6; D possibly corresponds to TRBD1 (5 bases). Trimming removed 0 bases from V and 6 bases from J, with 13 bases in between. The CDR3 length is 16 residues. CDR1 is SGDLS and CDR2 is YYNGEE in the germline V gene. CDR3 residues: CASSVDKGSINSPLHF. The CDR3 nucleotides are TGTGCCAGCAGCGTAGATAAGGGGTCAATTAATTCACCCCTCCACTTT.

V is TRBV7-6 and J is TRBJ1-2, with 9 positions matching TRBD1. CDR1 SGHVS and CDR2 FNYEAQ come from the germline V gene. The CDR3 extends over 14 amino acids. Trimming removed 5 bases from V and 7 bases from J; junction bases left unmatched: 8. This CDR3 is CASSTTGTGSGYTF. The CDR3 region has the DNA TGTGCCAGCAGCACTACCGGGACAGGGTCTGGCTACACCTTC.

The chain carries TRBV27 and TRBJ2-3, with 9 bases lining up with TRBD2. The germline V gene has CDR1 MNHEY and CDR2 SMNVEV (reference sequence). The CDR3 extends over 18 amino acids. With V trimmed by 8 bases and J by 4 bases, 19 bases remained unmatched. The CDR3 is CASRPRTGRGGAPDTQYF. In DNA, the CDR3 is TGTGCCAGCCGGCCTAGAACAGGTCGCGGGGGGGCCCCAGATACGCAGTATTTT.

The chain is built from TRBV30 and TRBJ2-5; 8 bases line up with TRBD2. The CDR3 is 15 residues long. Germline V gives CDR1 GTSNPN, CDR2 SVGIG (reference sequence). Trimming removed 0 bases from V and 4 bases from J; junction bases left unmatched: 7. CDR3: CAWSVDGGAGETQYF. The CDR3 DNA is TGTGCCTGGAGTGTTGACGGGGGGGCCGGAGAGACCCAGTACTTC.

The chain has TRBV19 and TRBJ2-3, with 8 positions matching TRBD1. CDR3 length: 18 residues. CDR1 LNHDA and CDR2 SQIVND come from the germline V gene (reference sequence). J was trimmed by 6 bases and V by 3 bases; bases with no gene match: 17. The DNA of the CDR3 is TGTGCCAGTAGTATCTTTTTCCCGGGGCAGGGGGCCGGGGATACGCAGTATTTT. Amino acids: CASSIFFPGQGAGDTQYF.

The chain links TRBV28 to TRBJ1-5, with TRBD1 as a possible D gene (6 bases). Looked up from germline, CDR1 is MDHEN and CDR2 is SYDVKM. CDR3 length equals 17 residues. Deletions cut 5 bases from V and 5 bases from J, with 22 bases between. The DNA of the CDR3 is TGTGCCAGCAGTCTGGGAGACCTCAGGGGAAGGTATCAGCCCCAGCATTTT. Translation gives CASSLGDLRGRYQPQHF.

V is TRBV7-8 and J is TRBJ2-7; 7 bases agree with TRBD1. Per the germline V gene, CDR1 is SGHVS and CDR2 is FQNEAQ. Germline trimming cut 4 bases from V and 2 bases from J; bases unmatched to any gene: 8. The CDR3 length is 15 residues. CDR3: CASSSRQGGTYEQYF. CDR3 bases: TGTGCCAGCAGCTCTCGACAGGGTGGCACCTACGAGCAGTACTTC.

This sequence joins TRBV5-1 and TRBJ2-7, with TRBD1 as a possible D gene (5 bases). Trimming took off 0 bases at V and 6 bases at J, with 10 bases between the two ends. The length of the CDR3 is 13 residues. Looked up from germline, CDR1 is SGHRS and CDR2 is YFSETQ. CDR3 in amino acids: CASSLEWGGEQYF. The CDR3, as DNA: TGCGCCAGCAGCTTGGAGTGGGGCGGCGAGCAGTACTTC.

V gene TRBV6-2 or TRBV6-3 combines with J gene TRBJ1-6; a possible D gene is TRBD1 (6 bases). The CDR3 is 16 amino acids. The V gene lost 4 bases and the J gene lost 9 bases, with 19 bases spanning the gap. From germline, CDR1 is MNHEY and CDR2 SVGEGT. CDR3 DNA sequence: TGTGCCAGCAGTTCCGCGGGGGCAGGGCCCGTTTCACCCCTCCACTTT. This codes for CASSSAGAGPVSPLHF.

The CDR3 DNA is TGTGCCAGCAGTTACCTCGCCGTCGCATTGCGAGGGATCCCCGGGGAGCTGTTTTTT. This translates into CASSYLAVALRGIPGELFF. The rearrangement joins TRBV6-2 or TRBV6-3 to TRBJ2-2; maybe TRBD2 (5 bases). CDR3 size: 19 residues. V lost 2 bases and J lost 6, with 25 bases in between. Germline V gene lookup returns CDR1 MNHEY and CDR2 SVGEGT.

As DNA, the CDR3 is TGTGCCAGCAGCTTAGCTGTCCCGAACATTCAGTACTTC. As protein: CASSLAVPNIQYF. The chain couples TRBV7-9 to TRBJ2-4; D gene uncertain. The V gene's germline CDR1 is SEHNR and CDR2 FQNEAQ (reference sequence). V shed 0 bases and J shed 7 bases, with 7 bases lying between them. The CDR3 spans 13 residues.

This chain links TRBV5-5 with TRBJ1-5; TRBD1 agrees at 8 bases. The CDR3 is made up of 16 amino acids. The V gene end was trimmed by 0 bases and the J gene end by 3 bases; junction bases not matched to a gene: 5. From germline, CDR1 is SGHKS and CDR2 YYEKEE (reference sequence). Here the CDR3 DNA reads TGTGCCAGCAGCTTGGGCAACAGGGGGAACAATCAGCCCCAGCATTTT. This gives the protein CASSLGNRGNNQPQHF.

The chain combines TRBV27 with TRBJ2-2, with 7 bases matching TRBD1. Germline-derived CDR1 and CDR2 are MNHEY and SMNVEV (reference sequence). There are 14 residues in the CDR3. Trimming at V came to 5 bases and at J to 7 bases, leaving 7 bases not matched to a gene. CDR3 loop: CASSPGTALGELFF. The CDR3 DNA sequence: TGTGCCAGCAGTCCCGGGACAGCCCTCGGGGAGCTGTTTTTT.

This clone was recorded once. The V gene is TRBV7-6, the J gene TRBJ2-3; 11 bases agree with TRBD2. Germline-derived CDR1 and CDR2 are SGHVS and FNYEAQ. The length of the CDR3 is 17 residues. V shed 1 base and J 0 bases; nucleotides not matched to a gene: 3. In nucleotides, the CDR3 is TGTGCCAGCAGCTTAGTAGCGGGGGGGCAGAGCACAGATACGCAGTATTTT. It specifies CASSLVAGGQSTDTQYF.

This rearrangement joins TRBV27 to TRBJ2-7; D gene ambiguous. The CDR3 has 15 amino acids. The V and J ends lost 3 bases and 1 base respectively, with 13 bases between them. Germline V gene sequence: CDR1 MNHEY, CDR2 SMNVEV (reference sequence). CDR3 sequence (DNA): TGTGCCAGCAGTTTGACACCTGCTCATTCCTACGAGCAGTACTTC. It translates to CASSLTPAHSYEQYF.

This clone was recorded only once. The V and J genes are TRBV6-1 and TRBJ1-1; D call uncertain. In germline, CDR1 is MNHNS, CDR2 SASEGT. CDR3 length: 11 residues. Trimming pared 3 bases from V and 7 bases from J, leaving 6 bases between. CDR3: CASSDVNEAFF. CDR3 nucleotides: TGTGCCAGCAGTGACGTAAATGAAGCTTTCTTT.